These 23 T cell receptor beta chains were sequenced from one sample in a study of blood T cell repertoires in COVID-19. TCRdb's copy holds only in-frame clones and misses some; the assay was immunoSEQ multiplex PCR. This table holds approximately 260,000 clones, about 79% found once. The specimen was peripheral blood. Source of these receptors: an elderly woman with acute or convalescent COVID-19.

The V call is TRBV3-1 (or the pseudogene TRBV3-2), the J call TRBJ2-5; tentatively, D is TRBD2 (5 bases). V gave up 4 bases and J gave up 5 bases, with 17 bases separating them. Germline CDR1 reads LGHDT; CDR2 reads YNNKEL (reference sequence). This CDR3 has 15 amino acids. DNA of the CDR3: TGTGCCAGCAGCCGTTCTAACGGGGTTGAGGAGACCCAGTACTTC. The encoded protein is CASSRSNGVEETQYF.

This clone was picked up one time. The chain employs TRBV13 and TRBJ2-3; 11 bases are shared with TRBD2. Germline V gene data show CDR1 as PRHDT and CDR2 as FYEKMQ (reference sequence). V was clipped by 5 bases and J by 0 bases; unmatched bases: 4. The CDR3 has 16 amino acids. CDR3 nucleotide sequence: TGTGCCAGCAGCGTGCGACTAGCGGGAAGCACAGATACGCAGTATTTT. Translating gives CASSVRLAGSTDTQYF. Using reference TRBV13 and TRBJ2-3 for the parts outside the CDR3, the full variable domain is AAGVIQSPRHLIKEKRETATLKCYPIPRHDTVYWYQQGPGQDPQFLISFYEKMQSDKGSIPDRFSAQQFSDYHSELNMSSLELGDSALYFCASSVRLAGSTDTQYFGPGTRLTVL.

In DNA, the CDR3 is TGCAGCGCTGGACAGGGTACAACGGAGACCCAGTACTTC. Translated: CSAGQGTTETQYF. The chain combines TRBV29-1 with TRBJ2-5; 8 nucleotides match TRBD1. The CDR3 contains 13 residues. The V and J ends lost 7 bases and 5 bases, in that order; junction bases with no gene match: 9. Per germline, CDR1 SQVTM and CDR2 ANQGSEA.

This clone was counted a few times. J is TRBJ2-4 and V is TRBV7-8; the D gene is possibly TRBD2 (6 bases). Trimming shortened V by 4 bases and J by 5 bases, and 15 bases separated the two germline ends. The CDR3 contains 15 residues. The germline CDR1 and CDR2 sequences are SGHVS and FQNEAQ. The CDR3 protein is CASSSAGKVENIQYF. The DNA for the CDR3 is TGTGCCAGCAGCTCCGCGGGGAAGGTCGAAAACATTCAGTACTTC.

The genes are TRBV6-1 and TRBJ1-1; D may be TRBD1 (5 bases). CDR3 length: 16 amino acids. V was shortened by 2 bases and J by 0 bases, with 13 bases between the two germline ends. The germline gives CDR1 MNHNS, CDR2 SASEGT. CDR3 coding DNA: TGTGCCAGCAGTGAAAGGCAGGGATACGTGAACACTGAAGCTTTCTTT. It encodes CASSERQGYVNTEAFF.

J is TRBJ2-7 and V is TRBV5-3, with D possibly being TRBD1 (6 bases). TRBV5-3 is sorted into the ORF group, with uncertain function. V was pared by 6 bases and J by 2 bases, with 12 bases between. The CDR3 totals 13 residues. The chain's CDR3 is CARNRDTPYEQYF. CDR3 DNA sequence: TGTGCCAGAAACAGGGACACCCCCTACGAGCAGTACTTC.

Only a few counts were recorded for this clone. This chain joins TRBV5-1 and TRBJ2-7; 7 nucleotides line up with TRBD1. The V gene end was trimmed by 0 bases and the J gene end by 3 bases; junction bases not matched to a gene: 3. Germline CDR1 is SGHRS and CDR2 is YFSETQ. There are 14 residues in the CDR3. CDR3 sequence: CASSLGDRNYEQYF. The CDR3 DNA sequence: TGCGCCAGCAGCTTGGGGGACAGAAACTACGAGCAGTACTTC.

This clone occurred a few times. The chain is built from TRBV27 and TRBJ1-6, with D maybe TRBD1 (5 bases). The germline V gene has CDR1 MNHEY and CDR2 SMNVEV (reference sequence). Trimming stripped 4 bases from V and 3 bases from J, with 10 bases between. This CDR3 spans 15 amino acids. The CDR3 protein is CASSSGQGYNSPLHF. In DNA, the CDR3 is TGTGCCAGCAGTTCTGGGCAGGGCTATAATTCACCCCTCCACTTT.

The chain recombines TRBV30 with TRBJ1-1, with D maybe TRBD1 (6 bases). The CDR3 has 15 amino acids. Per the germline V gene, CDR1 is GTSNPN and CDR2 is SVGIG (reference sequence). Deletions cut 3 bases from V and 5 bases from J, with 19 bases between. The DNA for the CDR3 is TGTGCCTGGAGCCAGGGGATTCTTACGTGGACTGAAGCTTTCTTT. Protein product: CAWSQGILTWTEAFF.

The chain combines TRBV6-5 with TRBJ1-1, with D possibly TRBD1 on 5 matching bases. Germline V lookup: CDR1 MNHEY, CDR2 SVGAGI. V gave up 2 bases and J gave up 5 bases, with 9 bases separating them. This CDR3 region has 13 residues. CDR3 DNA: TGTGCCAGCAGTTACAGGGGCGCGACTGAAGCTTTCTTT. Its translation is CASSYRGATEAFF.

This clone was observed a single time. The chain is built from TRBV20-1 and TRBJ1-4; 7 bases map to TRBD1. The CDR3 is made up of 11 amino acids. V shed 7 bases, J shed 6 bases, and the junction held 2 bases outside the gene matches. In germline, CDR1 is DFQATT, CDR2 SNEGSKA (reference sequence). The CDR3 loop is CSVDRDEKLFF. The DNA of the CDR3 is TGCAGTGTTGACAGGGATGAAAAACTGTTTTTT.

This chain connects TRBV4-2 to TRBJ1-2, with TRBD1 matching 10 bases. CDR3 length equals 16 residues. Germline trimming cut 4 bases from V and 2 bases from J; bases unmatched to any gene: 7. Germline V gene sequence: CDR1 LGHNA, CDR2 YNFKEQ. The CDR3 loop reads CASSPRTGGPNYGYTF. The DNA for the CDR3 is TGTGCCAGCAGCCCGCGGACAGGGGGGCCCAACTATGGCTACACCTTC.

For this clone: Other DNA sequences in the sample encode the same CDR3. This chain connects TRBV5-1 to TRBJ2-1; TRBD1 agrees at 7 bases. With 0 bases clipped from V and 0 bases from J, the junction kept 3 bases outside the gene matches. Looked up from germline, CDR1 is SGHRS and CDR2 is YFSETQ. The CDR3 loop spans 16 amino acids. CDR3 loop: CASSLGAGGSYNEQFF. DNA for the CDR3: TGCGCCAGCAGCTTGGGGGCAGGGGGCTCCTACAATGAGCAGTTCTTC. Based on the CDR3 plus reference TRBV5-1 and TRBJ2-1, the full variable domain is KAGVTQTPRYLIKTRGQQVTLSCSPISGHRSVSWYQQTPGQGLQFLFEYFSETQRNKGNFPGRFSGRQFSNSRSEMNVSTLELGDSALYLCASSLGAGGSYNEQFFGPGTRLTVL.

The J gene is TRBJ1-4, the V gene TRBV30, with D maybe TRBD1 (6 bases). V was cut by 0 bases and J by 4 bases, with 15 bases left in between. Germline loops: CDR1 GTSNPN, CDR2 SVGIG (reference sequence). The CDR3 loop spans 16 amino acids. The CDR3 nucleotides are TGTGCCTGGAGTGTACGGTGGGAGGGGGTTAATGAAAAACTGTTTTTT. This sequence encodes CAWSVRWEGVNEKLFF.

The rearrangement uses TRBV7-9 and TRBJ2-1, with D uncertain. With 1 base removed from V and 2 bases from J, the gap between germline ends came to 9 bases. Germline CDR1 SEHNR, CDR2 FQNEAQ (reference sequence). The CDR3 has 15 residues. Written as DNA, the CDR3 is TGTGCCAGCAGCTTAGGGGCGTACCCCTACAATGAGCAGTTCTTC. Amino acid sequence: CASSLGAYPYNEQFF.

In the case of this clone: At one end the junction does not follow the germline gene, possibly because of a read error. The V and J genes are TRBV7-7 and TRBJ1-4; TRBD1 aligns across 10 bases. The V gene's germline CDR1 is SSHAT and CDR2 FNYEAQ (reference sequence). The CDR3 extends over 16 amino acids. CDR3 DNA: TGTGCTAGCAAGACAGGGGGCGTAAAAACTAATGAAAAACTGTTTTTT. It is translated as CASKTGGVKTNEKLFF.

This clone occurred once. The rearrangement uses TRBV9 and TRBJ2-1; TRBD2 might be the D (5 bases). V lost 1 base to trimming and J lost 1 base, with 9 bases between them. The V gene's germline CDR1 is SGDLS and CDR2 YYNGEE. CDR3 length: 15 residues. CDR3 sequence: CASSVFGLSYNEQFF. CDR3 nucleotides: TGTGCCAGCAGCGTATTCGGACTGTCCTACAATGAGCAGTTCTTC.

V is TRBV10-3 and J is TRBJ2-5; TRBD2 might be the D (6 bases). CDR1 and CDR2 from the germline V gene are ENHRY and SYGVKD. The CDR3 has 16 amino acids. Trimming stripped 2 bases from V and 3 bases from J, with 16 bases between. This CDR3 is CAISEGPRTTKETQYF. The CDR3 nucleotides read TGTGCCATCAGTGAGGGCCCTAGGACTACTAAAGAGACCCAGTACTTC.

This clone was seen more than once but under ten times. J is TRBJ1-2 and V is TRBV5-1, with D possibly being TRBD1 (6 bases). The germline gives CDR1 SGHRS, CDR2 YFSETQ. The CDR3 contains 13 residues. V was cut by 4 bases and J by 5 bases, with 12 bases left in between. CDR3: CASSPRGGYGYTF. The CDR3 coding sequence is TGCGCCAGCAGCCCCAGGGGTGGGTATGGCTACACCTTC.

The gene calls are TRBV7-2 and TRBJ2-7; TRBD2 agrees at 12 bases. This CDR3 contains 16 residues. The V gene end was trimmed by 5 bases and the J gene end by 0 bases; junction bases not matched to a gene: 5. Germline CDR1 SGHTA, CDR2 FQGNSA. The CDR3 region has the DNA TGTGCCAGCAGCCCCGGACTAGCGGGGTTCTCCTACGAGCAGTACTTC. The encoded protein is CASSPGLAGFSYEQYF.

V is TRBV6-6 and J is TRBJ1-1; D gene unclear. Germline lookup yields CDR1 MNHNY and CDR2 SVGAGI (reference sequence). The CDR3 length is 13 residues. V lost 6 bases and J 4 bases, leaving 12 bases between the germline ends. The CDR3: CASRNPPSTEAFF. CDR3 coding DNA: TGTGCCAGCAGGAACCCCCCGAGCACTGAAGCTTTCTTT.

This chain joins TRBV28 and TRBJ1-2, with a weak D call TRBD1 (6 bases). V was cut by 5 bases and J by 5 bases, with 15 bases left in between. Germline V lookup: CDR1 MDHEN, CDR2 SYDVKM. There are 14 residues in the CDR3. This chain's CDR3 is CASSPGTLPYGYTF. The CDR3 nucleotides are TGTGCCAGCAGTCCCGGGACACTACCGTATGGCTACACCTTC.

This sequence joins TRBV7-9 and TRBJ1-2; D is ambiguous. The CDR3 runs 11 residues. Trimming pared 5 bases from V and 8 bases from J, leaving 9 bases between. The germline V gene encodes CDR1 SEHNR and CDR2 FQNEAQ (reference sequence). DNA for the CDR3: TGTGCCAGCAGCCCCGGACTAGGCTACACCTTC. As protein: CASSPGLGYTF.